This entry concerns a single T cell receptor (beta chain). Antigen unknown. This sample stems from a study of shared clonotypes between healthy human individuals. Study observations and caveats: Few donors limited the genetic and exposure-history diversity represented.

Looked up from germline, CDR1 is SGHNT and CDR2 is YYREEE (reference sequence). The CDR3 is 15 amino acids. Unmatched junction bases numbered 4, after V lost 4 bases and J lost 1 base. This table comes from immunoSEQ multiplex PCR, and its TCRdb copy is limited to in-frame clones, with some not included. This sample carries about 180,000 clones, around 93% of them seen once, and the ten largest clones take roughly 0.07%. The chain recombines TRBV5-4 with TRBJ2-7; TRBD2 matches at 11 bases. Source material: naive CD4+ T cells sorted from blood. Subset: CD45RA+ positively selected. The clonotype originates from a woman aged 25 to 45 in good health. CDR3 nucleotides: TGTGCCAGCAGCCCGGGACTAGCGGAATCCTACGAGCAGTACTTC. This encodes CASSPGLAESYEQYF.